The table lists the clone carrying this TCR beta chain with a few counts. No antigen is known for it. One entry per CDR3 protein, called by TCRdb with MiXCR from the 5' RACE reads. The table records about 18,000 distinct CDR3 sequences, 5.9% of them present only once. This entry is derived from a study of early T cells in non-severe SARS-CoV-2 infection. Study outcomes and limitations: Comparison of clonotypes with VDJdb favored anti-spike CD8 responses while missing private and CD4 specificities.

The CDR3 sequence is 17 residues long. V gave up 1 base and J gave up 0 bases; unmatched junction bases: 5. Germline V gene data show CDR1 as MNHEY and CDR2 as SVGAGI. This chain links TRBV6-5 with TRBJ2-3, with TRBD2 identical over 9 bases. The clonotype comes from an adult who was a healthcare worker with PCR-confirmed SARS-CoV-2 infection or an uninfected control (not recorded which). The sequencing input was whole blood. In DNA form, the CDR3 reads TGTGCCAGCAGTTACTATCCTAGCGGGACTAGCACAGATACGCAGTATTTT. Amino acids: CASSYYPSGTSTDTQYF.